This entry concerns a single T cell receptor (beta chain). The sample belongs to a study of CD8 T cells in Susac syndrome. Random hexamers were used to reverse transcribe an amount of about 0.45 to 1 ug RNA. TCRdb reprocessed the immunoSEQ multiplex PCR reads via MiXCR and lists one record per CDR3 protein. The profile shows about 120,000 distinct CDR3 sequences, around 96% of them singletons. The receptor's source is a human donor with Susac syndrome. The specimen was CD8+ T cells from PBMCs.

For the CDR3, the DNA is TGTGCCAGCAGCTTAGAGTTGGCTGGAAACACCATATATTTT. It yields the protein CASSLELAGNTIYF. The chain is built from TRBV11-2 and TRBJ1-3, with D uncertain. In germline, CDR1 is SGHAT, CDR2 FQNNGV. CDR3 length equals 14 residues. The ends were cut back, 0 bases at V and 2 bases at J, with 5 bases in the middle. The entire variable domain, with the rest obtained from reference TRBV11-2 and TRBJ1-3, is as follows: EAGVAQSPRYKIIEKRQSVAFWCNPISGHATLYWYQQILGQGPKLLIQFQNNGVVDDSQLPKDRFSAERLKGVDSTLKIQPAKLEDSAVYLCASSLELAGNTIYFGEGSWLTVV.